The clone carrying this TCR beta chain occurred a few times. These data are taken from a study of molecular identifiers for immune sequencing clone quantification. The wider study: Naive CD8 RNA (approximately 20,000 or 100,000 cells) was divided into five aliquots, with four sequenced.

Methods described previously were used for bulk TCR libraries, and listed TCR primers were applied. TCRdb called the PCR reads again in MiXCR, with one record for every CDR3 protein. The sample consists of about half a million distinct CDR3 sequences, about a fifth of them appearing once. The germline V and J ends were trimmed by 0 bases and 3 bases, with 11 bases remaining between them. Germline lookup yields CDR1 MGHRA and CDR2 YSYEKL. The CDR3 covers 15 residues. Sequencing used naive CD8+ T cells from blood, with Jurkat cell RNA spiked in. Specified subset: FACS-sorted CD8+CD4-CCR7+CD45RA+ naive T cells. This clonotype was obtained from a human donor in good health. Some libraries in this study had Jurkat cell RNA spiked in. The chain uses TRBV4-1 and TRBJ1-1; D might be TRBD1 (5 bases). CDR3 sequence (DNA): TGCGCCAGCAGCCAAGACGGGACGTGGGACACTGAAGCTTTCTTT. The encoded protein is CASSQDGTWDTEAFF.